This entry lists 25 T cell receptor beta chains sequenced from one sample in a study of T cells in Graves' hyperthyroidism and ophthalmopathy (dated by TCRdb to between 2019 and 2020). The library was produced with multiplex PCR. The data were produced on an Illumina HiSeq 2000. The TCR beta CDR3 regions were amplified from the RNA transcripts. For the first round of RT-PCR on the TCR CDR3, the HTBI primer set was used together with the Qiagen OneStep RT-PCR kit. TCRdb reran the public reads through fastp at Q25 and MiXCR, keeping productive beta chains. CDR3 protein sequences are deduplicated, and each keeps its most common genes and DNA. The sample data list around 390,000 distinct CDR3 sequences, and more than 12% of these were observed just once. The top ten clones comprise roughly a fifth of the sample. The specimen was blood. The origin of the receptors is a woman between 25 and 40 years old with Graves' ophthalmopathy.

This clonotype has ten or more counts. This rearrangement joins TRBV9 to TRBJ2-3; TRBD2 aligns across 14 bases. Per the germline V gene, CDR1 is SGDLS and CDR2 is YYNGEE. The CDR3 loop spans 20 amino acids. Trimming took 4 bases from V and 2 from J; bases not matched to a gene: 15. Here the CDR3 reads CASSPGGLAGEHDFTDTQYF. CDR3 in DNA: TGTGCCAGCAGCCCGGGGGGACTAGCGGGGGAACACGACTTCACAGATACGCAGTATTTT.

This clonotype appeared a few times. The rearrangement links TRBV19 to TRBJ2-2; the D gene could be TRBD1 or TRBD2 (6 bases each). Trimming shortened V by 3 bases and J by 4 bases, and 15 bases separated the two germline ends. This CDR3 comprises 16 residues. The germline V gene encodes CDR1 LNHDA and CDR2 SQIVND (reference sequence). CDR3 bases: TGTGCCAGTAGTATTGGGGGCGGAGGGGTCACCGGGGAGCTGTTTTTT. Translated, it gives CASSIGGGGVTGELFF.

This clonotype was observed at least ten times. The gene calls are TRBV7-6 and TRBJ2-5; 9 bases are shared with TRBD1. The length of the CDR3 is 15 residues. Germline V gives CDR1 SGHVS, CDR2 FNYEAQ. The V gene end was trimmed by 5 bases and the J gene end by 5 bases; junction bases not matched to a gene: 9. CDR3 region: CASSRPGQGIETQYF. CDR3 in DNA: TGTGCCAGCAGCCGACCGGGACAGGGAATTGAGACCCAGTACTTC.

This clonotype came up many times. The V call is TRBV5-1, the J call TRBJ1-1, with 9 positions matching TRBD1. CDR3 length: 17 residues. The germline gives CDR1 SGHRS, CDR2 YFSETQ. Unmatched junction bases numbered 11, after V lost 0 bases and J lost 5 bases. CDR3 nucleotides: TGCGCCAGCAGCTTGGCCTCCGGGGGGACAGGGAGAACTGAAGCTTTCTTT. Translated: CASSLASGGTGRTEAFF.

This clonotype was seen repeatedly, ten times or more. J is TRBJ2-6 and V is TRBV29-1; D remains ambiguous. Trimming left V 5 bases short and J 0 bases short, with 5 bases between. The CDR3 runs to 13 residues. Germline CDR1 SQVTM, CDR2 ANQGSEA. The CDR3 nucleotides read TGCAGCGTTAGAAGCTCTGGGGCCAACGTCCTGACTTTC. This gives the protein CSVRSSGANVLTF.

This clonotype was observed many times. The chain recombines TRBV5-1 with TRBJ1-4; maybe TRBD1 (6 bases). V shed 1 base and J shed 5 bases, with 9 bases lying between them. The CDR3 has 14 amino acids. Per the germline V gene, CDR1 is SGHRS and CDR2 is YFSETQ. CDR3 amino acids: CASSLRDTNEKLFF. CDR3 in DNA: TGCGCCAGCAGCTTGAGGGACACAAATGAAAAACTGTTTTTT. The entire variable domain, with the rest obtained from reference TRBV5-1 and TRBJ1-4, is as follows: KAGVTQTPRYLIKTRGQQVTLSCSPISGHRSVSWYQQTPGQGLQFLFEYFSETQRNKGNFPGRFSGRQFSNSRSEMNVSTLELGDSALYLCASSLRDTNEKLFFGSGTQLSVL.

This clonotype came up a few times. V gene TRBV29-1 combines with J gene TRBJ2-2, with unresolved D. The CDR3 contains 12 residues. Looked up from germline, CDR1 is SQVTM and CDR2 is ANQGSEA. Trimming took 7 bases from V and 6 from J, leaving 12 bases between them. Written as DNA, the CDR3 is TGCAGCGGGAACGGGCGAGCCGGGGAGCTGTTTTTT. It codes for CSGNGRAGELFF.

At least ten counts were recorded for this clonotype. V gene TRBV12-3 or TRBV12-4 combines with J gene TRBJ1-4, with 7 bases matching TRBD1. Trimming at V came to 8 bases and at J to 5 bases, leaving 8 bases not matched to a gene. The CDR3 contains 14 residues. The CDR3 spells CASGPGRGNEKLFF. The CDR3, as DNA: TGTGCCAGCGGACCGGGCAGGGGGAATGAAAAACTGTTTTTT.

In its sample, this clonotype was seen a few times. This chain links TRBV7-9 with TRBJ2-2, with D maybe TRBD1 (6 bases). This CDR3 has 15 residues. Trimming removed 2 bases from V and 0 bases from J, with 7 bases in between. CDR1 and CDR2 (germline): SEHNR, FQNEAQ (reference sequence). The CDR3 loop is CASSLKGANTGELFF. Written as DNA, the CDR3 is TGTGCCAGCAGCTTAAAGGGGGCGAACACCGGGGAGCTGTTTTTT.

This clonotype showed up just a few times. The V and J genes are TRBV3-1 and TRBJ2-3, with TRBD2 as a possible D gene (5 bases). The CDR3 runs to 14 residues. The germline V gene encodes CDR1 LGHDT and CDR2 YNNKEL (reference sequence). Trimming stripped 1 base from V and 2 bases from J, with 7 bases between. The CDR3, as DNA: TGTGCCAGCAGCCAAGGCCTAGCCACAGATACGCAGTATTTT. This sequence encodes CASSQGLATDTQYF.

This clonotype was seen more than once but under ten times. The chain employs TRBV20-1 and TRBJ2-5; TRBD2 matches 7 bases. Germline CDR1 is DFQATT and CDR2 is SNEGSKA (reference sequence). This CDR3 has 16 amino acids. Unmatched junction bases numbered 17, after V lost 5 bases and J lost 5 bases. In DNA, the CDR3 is TGCAGTGCTTCCCCCGTGGTAGCGGGTGCGAGGGAGACCCAGTACTTC. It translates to CSASPVVAGARETQYF.

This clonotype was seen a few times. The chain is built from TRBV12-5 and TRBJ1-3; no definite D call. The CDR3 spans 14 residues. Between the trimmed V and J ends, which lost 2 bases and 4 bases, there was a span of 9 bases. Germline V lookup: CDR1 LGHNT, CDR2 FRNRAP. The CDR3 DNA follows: TGTGCTAGTGGTTTGCTAAGGCTCGGAAACACCATATATTTT. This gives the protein CASGLLRLGNTIYF. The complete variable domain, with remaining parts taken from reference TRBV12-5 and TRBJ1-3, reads DARVTQTPRHKVTEMGQEVTMRCQPILGHNTVFWYRQTMMQGLELLAYFRNRAPLDDSGMPKDRFSAEMPDATLATLKIQPSEPRDSAVYFCASGLLRLGNTIYFGEGSWLTVV.

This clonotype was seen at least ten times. CDR3 region: CASSLQRTFIYEQYF. The CDR3 DNA reads TGCGCCAGCAGCTTACAGCGAACGTTCATCTACGAGCAGTACTTC. The rearrangement links TRBV5-1 to TRBJ2-7; the D is unclear. CDR3 length: 15 residues. Germline loops: CDR1 SGHRS, CDR2 YFSETQ. V lost 2 bases to trimming and J lost 3 bases, with 15 bases between them.

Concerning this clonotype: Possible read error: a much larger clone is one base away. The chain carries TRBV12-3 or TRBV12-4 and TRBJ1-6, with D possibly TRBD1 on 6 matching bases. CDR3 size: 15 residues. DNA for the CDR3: TGTGTCAGCACCTTATTAAGGGGGTCCCATTCACCCCTCCACTTT. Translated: CVSTLLRGSHSPLHF.

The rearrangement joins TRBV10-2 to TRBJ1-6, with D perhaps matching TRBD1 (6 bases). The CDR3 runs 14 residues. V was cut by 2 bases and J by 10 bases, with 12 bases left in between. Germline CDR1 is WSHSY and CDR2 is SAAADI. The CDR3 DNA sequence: TGCGCCAGCAGTGAGGGGGGGCTGTGGTCACCCCTCCACTTT. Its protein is CASSEGGLWSPLHF.

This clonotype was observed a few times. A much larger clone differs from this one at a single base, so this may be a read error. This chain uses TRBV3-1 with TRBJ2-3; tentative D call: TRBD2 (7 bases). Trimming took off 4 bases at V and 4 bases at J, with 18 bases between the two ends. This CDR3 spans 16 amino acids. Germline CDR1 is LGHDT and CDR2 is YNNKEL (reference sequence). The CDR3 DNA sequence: TGTGCCAGCAGCCCAGCATGGAGGGGGGGGGCAGATACGCAGTATTTT. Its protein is CASSPAWRGGADTQYF.

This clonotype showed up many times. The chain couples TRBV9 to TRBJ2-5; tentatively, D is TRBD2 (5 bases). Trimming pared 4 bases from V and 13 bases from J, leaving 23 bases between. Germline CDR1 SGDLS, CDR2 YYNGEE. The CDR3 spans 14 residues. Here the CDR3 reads CASSLYPEVGVRYF. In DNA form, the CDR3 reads TGTGCCAGCAGCCTCTATCCGGAGGTTGGCGTCCGGTACTTC.

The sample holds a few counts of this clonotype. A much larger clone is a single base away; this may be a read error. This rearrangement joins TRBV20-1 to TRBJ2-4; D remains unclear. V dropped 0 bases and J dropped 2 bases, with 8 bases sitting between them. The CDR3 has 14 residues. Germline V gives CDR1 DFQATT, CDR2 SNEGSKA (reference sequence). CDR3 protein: CSARDVDTKNIQYF. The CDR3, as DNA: TGCAGTGCTAGAGATGTCGACACCAAAAACATTCAGTACTTC.

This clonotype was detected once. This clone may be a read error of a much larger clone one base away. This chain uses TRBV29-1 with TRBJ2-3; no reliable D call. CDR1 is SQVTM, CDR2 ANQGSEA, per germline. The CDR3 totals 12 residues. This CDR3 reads CSVEGITDMQYF. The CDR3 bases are TGCAGCGTTGAAGGTATCACAGATATGCAGTATTTT.

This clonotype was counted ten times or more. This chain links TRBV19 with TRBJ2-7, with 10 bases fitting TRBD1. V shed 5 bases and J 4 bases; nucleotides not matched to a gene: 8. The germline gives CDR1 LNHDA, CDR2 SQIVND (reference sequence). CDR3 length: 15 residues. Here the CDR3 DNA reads TGTGCCAGTAGTCTCCCCGGGACAGGGGTATACGAGCAGTACTTC. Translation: CASSLPGTGVYEQYF.

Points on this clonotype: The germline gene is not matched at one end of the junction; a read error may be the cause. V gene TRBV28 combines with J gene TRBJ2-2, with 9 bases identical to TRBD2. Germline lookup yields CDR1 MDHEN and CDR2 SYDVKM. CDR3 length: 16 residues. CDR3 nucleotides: TGTGCCAGCAGTCCGGGGACTAGCCTTGGTAACGGGGAGCTGGTTTTT. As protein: CASSPGTSLGNGELVF. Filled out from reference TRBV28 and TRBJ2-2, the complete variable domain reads DVKVTQSSRYLVKRTGEKVFLECVQDMDHENMFWYRQDPGLGLRLIYFSYDVKMKEKGDIPEGYSVSREKKERFSLILESASTNQTSMYLCASSPGTSLGNGELVFGEGSRLTVL.

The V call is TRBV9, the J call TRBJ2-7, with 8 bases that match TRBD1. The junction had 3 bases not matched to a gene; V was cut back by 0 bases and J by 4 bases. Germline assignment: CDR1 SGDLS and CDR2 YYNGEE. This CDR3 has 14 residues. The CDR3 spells CASSVGWTGYEQYF. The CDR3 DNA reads TGTGCCAGCAGCGTAGGTTGGACAGGGTACGAGCAGTACTTC.

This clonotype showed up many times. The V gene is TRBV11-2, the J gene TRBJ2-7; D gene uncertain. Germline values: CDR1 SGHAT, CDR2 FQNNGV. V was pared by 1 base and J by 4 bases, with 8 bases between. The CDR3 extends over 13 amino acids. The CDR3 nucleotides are TGTGCCAGCAGCTTAGGTTTAGGGTACGAGCAGTACTTC. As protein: CASSLGLGYEQYF. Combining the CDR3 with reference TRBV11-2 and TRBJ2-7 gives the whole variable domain EAGVAQSPRYKIIEKRQSVAFWCNPISGHATLYWYQQILGQGPKLLIQFQNNGVVDDSQLPKDRFSAERLKGVDSTLKIQPAKLEDSAVYLCASSLGLGYEQYFGPGTRLTVT.

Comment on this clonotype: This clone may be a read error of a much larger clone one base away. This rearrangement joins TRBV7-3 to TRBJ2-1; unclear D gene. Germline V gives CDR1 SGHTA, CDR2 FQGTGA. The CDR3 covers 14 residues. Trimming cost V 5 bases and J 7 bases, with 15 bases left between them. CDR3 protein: CASSPGSPVNEQFF. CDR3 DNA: TGTGCCAGCAGCCCGGGCTCCCCTGTGAATGAGCAGTTCTTC.

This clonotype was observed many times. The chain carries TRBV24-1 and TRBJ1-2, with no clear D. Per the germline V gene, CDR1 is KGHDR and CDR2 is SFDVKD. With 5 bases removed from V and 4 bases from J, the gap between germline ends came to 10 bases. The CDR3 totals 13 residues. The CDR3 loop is CATSAADLYGYTF. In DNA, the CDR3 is TGTGCCACCAGTGCTGCGGACCTCTATGGCTACACCTTC.